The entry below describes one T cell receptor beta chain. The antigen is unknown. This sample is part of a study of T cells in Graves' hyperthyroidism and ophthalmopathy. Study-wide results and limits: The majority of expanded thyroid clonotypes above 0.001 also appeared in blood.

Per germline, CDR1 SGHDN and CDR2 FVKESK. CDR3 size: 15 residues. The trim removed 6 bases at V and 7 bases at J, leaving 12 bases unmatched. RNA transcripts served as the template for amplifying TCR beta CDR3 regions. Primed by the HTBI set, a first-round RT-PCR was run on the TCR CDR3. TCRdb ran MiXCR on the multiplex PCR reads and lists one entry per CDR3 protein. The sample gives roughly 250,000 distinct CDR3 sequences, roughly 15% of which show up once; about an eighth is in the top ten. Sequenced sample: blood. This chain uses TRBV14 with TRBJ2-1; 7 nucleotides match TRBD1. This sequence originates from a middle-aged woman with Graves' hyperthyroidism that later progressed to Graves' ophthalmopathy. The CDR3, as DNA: TGTGCCAGCAGTCTACTTGACAGGGCCGTGAATGAGCAGTTCTTC. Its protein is CASSLLDRAVNEQFF.